These 11 T cell receptor beta chains were all obtained from the same sample, sequenced in a study of shared clonotypes between healthy human individuals. The naive CD8 fraction comprised CD45RO-negative cells positively selected for CCR7 and excluded terminally differentiated effector memory CD45RA+ cells. Repertoires were generated with immunoSEQ multiplex PCR, while TCRdb's copy carries only in-frame clones and drops some. The data contain 2 million to 2.5 million clones, 85% to 95% of them seen just once; the ten biggest clones take up around 1.1%. The sample taken for sequencing was naive CD8+ T cells sorted from blood. These receptors all stem from a man younger than 35 in good health.

The genes are TRBV7-6 and TRBJ2-3, with TRBD2 as a possible D gene (5 bases). CDR3 length equals 17 residues. The germline CDR1 and CDR2 sequences are SGHVS and FNYEAQ. V lost 0 bases and J 0 bases, leaving 13 bases between the germline ends. In DNA form, the CDR3 reads TGTGCCAGCAGCTTAGCGCTGGTCCGGGGAAGCACAGATACGCAGTATTTT. Protein: CASSLALVRGSTDTQYF.

The CDR3 DNA reads TGTGCCAGCAGTGAGGCTCACCCAGAGAACACTGAAGCTTTCTTT. This translates into CASSEAHPENTEAFF. This chain links TRBV2 with TRBJ1-1; D is unresolved. Germline loops: CDR1 SNHLY, CDR2 FYNNEI. V lost 3 bases and J lost 1, with 12 bases in between. This CDR3 has 15 amino acids.

The chain is built from TRBV5-6 and TRBJ2-1, with D maybe TRBD2 (5 bases). Germline assignment: CDR1 SGHDT and CDR2 YYEEEE. The CDR3 sequence is 16 residues long. Trimming took 1 base from V and 6 from J, leaving 17 bases between them. The CDR3 DNA reads as TGTGCCAGCAGCTTGTTGTCGGGATTAGGGTCCAATGAGCAGTTCTTC. This codes for CASSLLSGLGSNEQFF.

This rearrangement joins TRBV13 to TRBJ2-7, with 7 bases identical to TRBD2. V shed 5 bases and J 6 bases; nucleotides not matched to a gene: 13. Germline assignment: CDR1 PRHDT and CDR2 FYEKMQ (reference sequence). The CDR3 runs to 15 residues. The CDR3 region is CASSLPGGGVGEQYF. In DNA form, the CDR3 reads TGTGCCAGCAGCCTCCCGGGCGGGGGTGTTGGCGAGCAGTACTTC.

V is TRBV9 and J is TRBJ2-5; 13 bases map to TRBD2. Germline-derived CDR1 and CDR2 are SGDLS and YYNGEE. J gave up 3 bases and V 4 bases, and 6 bases lay outside the gene matches. CDR3 length: 16 residues. CDR3 bases: TGTGCCAGCAGCCCTGGGACTAGCGGGGTTAAAGAGACCCAGTACTTC. Its protein product is CASSPGTSGVKETQYF. Complete variable domain (other parts from reference TRBV9 and TRBJ2-5): DSGVTQTPKHLITATGQRVTLRCSPRSGDLSVYWYQQSLDQGLQFLIQYYNGEERAKGNILERFSAQQFPDLHSELNLSSLELGDSALYFCASSPGTSGVKETQYFGPGTRLLVL.

A remark on this clone: Other DNA sequences within the sample encode an identical CDR3. The chain uses TRBV27 and TRBJ1-5, with 11 nucleotides matching TRBD1. In germline, CDR1 is MNHEY, CDR2 SMNVEV (reference sequence). Unmatched junction bases numbered 5, after V lost 6 bases and J lost 4 bases. This CDR3 is built from 15 residues. CDR3 amino acids: CASSPGTGGNQPQHF. The DNA of the CDR3 is TGTGCCAGCAGCCCCGGGACAGGGGGGAATCAGCCCCAGCATTTT.

Concerning this clone: Other nucleotide sequences from this sample produce the same CDR3. The chain has TRBV27 and TRBJ1-5, with D maybe TRBD1 (5 bases). With 3 bases removed from V and 4 bases from J, the gap between germline ends came to 10 bases. CDR1 is MNHEY and CDR2 is SMNVEV in the germline V gene (reference sequence). The CDR3 spans 14 residues. The CDR3 DNA sequence: TGTGCCAGCAGTTTTATCGGGGGAAATCAGCCCCAGCATTTT. The encoded protein is CASSFIGGNQPQHF.

As to this clone: Additional DNA sequences in this sample encode the identical CDR3. V and J are TRBV27 and TRBJ2-2; weak D call: TRBD1 (6 bases). Germline lookup yields CDR1 MNHEY and CDR2 SMNVEV (reference sequence). The CDR3 runs 13 residues. V was shortened by 5 bases and J by 4 bases, with 8 bases between the two germline ends. The CDR3 DNA reads as TGTGCCAGCAGTCTCAGGGGCACCGGGGAGCTGTTTTTT. It encodes CASSLRGTGELFF.

The chain recombines TRBV19 with TRBJ1-5; no clear D. The CDR3 consists of 15 residues. V shed 4 bases and J shed 0 bases, with 10 bases lying between them. Germline assignment: CDR1 LNHDA and CDR2 SQIVND (reference sequence). CDR3 bases: TGTGCCAGTAGTACGTGGACGATTAGCAATCAGCCCCAGCATTTT. As protein: CASSTWTISNQPQHF.

The rearrangement links TRBV6-5 to TRBJ2-7, with D unclear. V lost 6 bases to trimming and J lost 3 bases, with 18 bases between them. Germline V gives CDR1 MNHEY, CDR2 SVGAGI. This CDR3 spans 15 amino acids. The CDR3, as DNA: TGTGCCAGCAGCCCAGGACCCCCTACCCTCTACGAGCAGTACTTC. It yields the protein CASSPGPPTLYEQYF.

This chain joins TRBV4-3 and TRBJ2-7; D is possibly TRBD2 (6 bases). V was trimmed by 1 base and J by 2 bases, leaving 9 bases between them. Germline CDR1 and CDR2: LGHNA and YSLEER. CDR3 length: 14 amino acids. CDR3 sequence (DNA): TGCGCCAGCAGCCAAGGATCGGGAGCCTACGAGCAGTACTTC. It codes for CASSQGSGAYEQYF.